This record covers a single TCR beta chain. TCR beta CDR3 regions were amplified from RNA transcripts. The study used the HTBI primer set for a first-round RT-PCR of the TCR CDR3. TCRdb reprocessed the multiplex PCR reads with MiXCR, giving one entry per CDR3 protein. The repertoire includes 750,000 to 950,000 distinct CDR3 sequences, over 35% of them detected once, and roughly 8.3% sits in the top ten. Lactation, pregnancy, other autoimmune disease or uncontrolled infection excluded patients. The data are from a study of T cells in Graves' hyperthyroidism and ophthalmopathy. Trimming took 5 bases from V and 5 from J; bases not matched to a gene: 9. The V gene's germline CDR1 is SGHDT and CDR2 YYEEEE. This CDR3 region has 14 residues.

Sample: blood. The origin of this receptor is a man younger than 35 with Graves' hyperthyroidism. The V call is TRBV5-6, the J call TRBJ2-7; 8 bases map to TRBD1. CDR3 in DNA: TGTGCCAGCAGTTTCCACAGGGGGACTCACGAGCAGTACTTC. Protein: CASSFHRGTHEQYF.